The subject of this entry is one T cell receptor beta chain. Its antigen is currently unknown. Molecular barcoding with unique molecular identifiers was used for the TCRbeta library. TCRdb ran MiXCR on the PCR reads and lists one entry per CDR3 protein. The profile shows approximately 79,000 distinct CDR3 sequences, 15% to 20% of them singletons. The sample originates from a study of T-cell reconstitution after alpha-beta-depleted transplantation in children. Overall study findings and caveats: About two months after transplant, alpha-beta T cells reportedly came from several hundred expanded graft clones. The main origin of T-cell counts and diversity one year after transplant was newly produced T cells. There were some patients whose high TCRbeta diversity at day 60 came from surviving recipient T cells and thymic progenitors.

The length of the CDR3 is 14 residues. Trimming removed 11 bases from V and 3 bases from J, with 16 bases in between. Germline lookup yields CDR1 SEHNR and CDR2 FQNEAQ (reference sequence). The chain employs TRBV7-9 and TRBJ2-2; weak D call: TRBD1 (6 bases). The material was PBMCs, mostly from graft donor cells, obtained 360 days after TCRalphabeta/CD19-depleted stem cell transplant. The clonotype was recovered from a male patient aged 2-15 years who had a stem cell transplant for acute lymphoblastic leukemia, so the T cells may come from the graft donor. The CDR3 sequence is CACPGRGYTGELFF. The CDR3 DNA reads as TGTGCCTGCCCGGGAAGGGGGTACACCGGGGAGCTGTTTTTT.